Here is one T cell receptor beta chain with its context. This receptor's antigen is unknown. Per-base qualities were not stored, and no clone one base away is much larger. The sample originates from a study of PD-1 blockade in mismatch repair-deficient tumors (dated by TCRdb to about 2017). Concerning the study at large: Between late 2013 and September 2016, 86 consecutive patients with about a dozen mismatch repair-deficient cancer types, all previously treated and progressing, were enrolled in the trial. Tumor-associated T cell clones were tracked in the peripheral blood of patients responding to PD-1 blockade by deep sequencing of TCR CDR3 regions.

Mismatch repair deficiency was established in every enrolled patient by polymerase chain reaction or immunohistochemistry. A few patients who responded to pembrolizumab therapy underwent TCR sequencing. The phase II trial prospectively evaluated PD-1 blockade with pembrolizumab in advanced mismatch repair-deficient cancers, independent of tissue of origin. Peripheral blood T cell samples were gathered serially, both before PD-1 blockade started and at multiple time points afterward. The timing of each blood sample was reported as weeks after the first dose of pembrolizumab. General study outcomes and caveats: After pembrolizumab, tumor-resident clones, which were often undetectable in blood before treatment, expanded rapidly and then contracted, generally ahead of radiologic responses.

Libraries were prepared through the immunoSEQ multiplex PCR assay. Held by TCRdb, this immuneACCESS table contains in-frame sequences only and omits some clones. Under half of the omission traces to an unresolved V gene where checked; the cause of the rest is unknown. This sample comprises approximately 22,000 clones, about four fifths of them detected only once. More than 15% of the sample rests with the top ten. The specimen was peripheral blood, collected 2 weeks after starting pembrolizumab. This sequence was found in an adult with mismatch repair-deficient cancer.

The base sequence is TGCGCCAGCAGCACCGCTAGCGCGGACTCCTACGAGCAGTACTTC. It is translated as CASSTASADSYEQYF. The chain is encoded by TRBV5-1 joined to TRBJ2-7; tentative D gene TRBD2, with 6 bases matching. For CDR1 and CDR2, the germline V gene lists SGHRS and YFSETQ. The CDR3 covers 15 residues, taking in both the cysteine and the phenylalanine. The CDR3 DNA has 45 bases and is translated from base 1. V is shortened by 4 bases, J by 0 bases, and the region joining them spans 14 bases.